The 20 T cell receptor beta chains given below trace back to one sample, sequenced in a study of T cell responses to AZD1222 COVID-19 vaccine. Data came from immunoSEQ multiplex PCR; TCRdb stores just in-frame clones and leaves some out. The table includes about 140,000 clones, roughly 90% detected once. The sample here was peripheral blood, taken on day 0 of AZD1222 vaccination. The receptors come from an adult in good health.

This clone was seen once. The chain employs TRBV4-1 and TRBJ1-1; tentatively, D is TRBD1 (5 bases). Trimming removed 0 bases at V and 14 bases at J, with 19 bases between. The germline gives CDR1 MGHRA, CDR2 YSYEKL. The CDR3 totals 14 residues. This chain's CDR3 is CASSQDGAAGRVFF. The CDR3 DNA is TGCGCCAGCAGCCAAGATGGGGCCGCGGGTAGGGTGTTCTTT.

This chain joins TRBV7-9 and TRBJ1-1; D gene unclear. The CDR3 has 14 amino acids. Per germline, CDR1 SEHNR and CDR2 FQNEAQ (reference sequence). Trimming pared 6 bases from V and 5 bases from J, leaving 16 bases between. The CDR3, as DNA: TGTGCCAGCAGAAGTATAGATGAGGAGACTGAAGCTTTCTTT. Protein sequence: CASRSIDEETEAFF.

The DNA of the CDR3 is TGTGCCAGCAGTGAGTTTAGGGGACAGGGGGATTCACCCCTCCACTTT. Protein: CASSEFRGQGDSPLHF. This chain links TRBV6-1 with TRBJ1-6; the match to TRBD1 covers 11 bases. Per the germline V gene, CDR1 is MNHNS and CDR2 is SASEGT. V lost 3 bases, J lost 8 bases, and 6 bases stayed unmatched. This CDR3 spans 16 amino acids.

J is TRBJ2-7 and V is TRBV6-2 or TRBV6-3; no clear D. CDR3 size: 12 residues. The V gene's germline CDR1 is MNHEY and CDR2 SVGEGT. V lost 0 bases, J lost 9 bases, and 9 bases lay in between. Written as DNA, the CDR3 is TGTGCCAGCAGTTACTCGGTGGACGGGCAGTACTTC. It specifies CASSYSVDGQYF.

This clone was observed once. The chain couples TRBV3-1 (or the pseudogene TRBV3-2) to TRBJ2-5; 13 bases map to TRBD2. Trimming removed 4 bases from V and 1 base from J; junction bases left unmatched: 3. CDR1 LGHDT and CDR2 YNNKEL come from the germline V gene (reference sequence). This CDR3 is 16 amino acids long. For the CDR3, the DNA is TGTGCCAGCAGCCTGAGGACTAGCGGGGGCCAAGAGACCCAGTACTTC. It translates to CASSLRTSGGQETQYF.

Only a few counts were recorded for this clone. V usage is TRBV29-1 and J usage is TRBJ1-1; weak D call: TRBD1 (5 bases). The CDR3 totals 13 residues. Germline CDR1 and CDR2: SQVTM and ANQGSEA. V lost 1 base, J lost 0 bases, and 6 bases lay in between. The CDR3 sequence is CSVEGQMNTEAFF. As DNA, the CDR3 is TGCAGCGTTGAAGGACAGATGAACACTGAAGCTTTCTTT.

This chain uses TRBV15 with TRBJ1-5; TRBD1 is a possible D gene (5 bases). Trimming took 4 bases from V and 0 from J, leaving 22 bases between them. The CDR3 runs to 19 residues. CDR1 and CDR2 from the germline V gene are LNHNV and YYDKDF (reference sequence). The CDR3 bases are TGTGCCACCAGCAAGACGCCTGGACAACGAAAACTTAGCAATCAGCCCCAGCATTTT. This gives the protein CATSKTPGQRKLSNQPQHF.

This clone came up once. The chain combines TRBV18 with TRBJ1-5, with 10 bases matching TRBD1. The J segment lost 5 bases and the V segment lost 5 bases, leaving 3 bases of the junction unmatched. Looked up from germline, CDR1 is KGHSH and CDR2 is LQKENI. This CDR3 comprises 14 residues. The CDR3 loop is CASSSTGGDQPQHF. CDR3 DNA: TGTGCCAGCTCATCGACAGGGGGCGATCAGCCCCAGCATTTT.

The chain has TRBV4-2 and TRBJ1-5, with 8 bases identical to TRBD1. V shed 1 base and J 3 bases; nucleotides not matched to a gene: 5. This CDR3 spans 16 amino acids. Germline assignment: CDR1 LGHNA and CDR2 YNFKEQ. In nucleotides, the CDR3 is TGTGCCAGCAGCCAAGGCACAGGGGGAATCAATCAGCCCCAGCATTTT. This gives the protein CASSQGTGGINQPQHF.

This clone was counted once. The chain recombines TRBV5-5 with TRBJ2-7; no clear D. Germline-derived CDR1 and CDR2 are SGHKS and YYEKEE (reference sequence). Trimming stripped 0 bases from V and 2 bases from J, with 9 bases between. This CDR3 region has 14 residues. CDR3: CASSLGTVTYEQYF. The CDR3 DNA sequence: TGTGCCAGCAGCTTGGGGACGGTTACCTACGAGCAGTACTTC.

V gene TRBV19 combines with J gene TRBJ1-6; D not certain. Germline CDR1 LNHDA, CDR2 SQIVND (reference sequence). Trimming took 6 bases from V and 9 from J, leaving 18 bases between them. This CDR3 spans 15 amino acids. This CDR3 is CASSPVILLISPLHF. In DNA, the CDR3 is TGTGCCAGTAGCCCCGTTATCCTGCTAATTTCACCCCTCCACTTT.

The J gene is TRBJ2-7, the V gene TRBV28; no definite D call. The CDR3 covers 14 residues. Germline V CDR1 and CDR2: MDHEN, SYDVKM. V shed 3 bases and J shed 2 bases, with 11 bases lying between them. CDR3 region: CASSFHGQAYEQYF. For the CDR3, the DNA is TGTGCCAGCAGTTTCCACGGGCAGGCCTACGAGCAGTACTTC.

In its sample, this clone was seen once. The chain combines TRBV13 with TRBJ2-2; D remains unclear. Germline V lookup: CDR1 PRHDT, CDR2 FYEKMQ (reference sequence). This CDR3 has 14 amino acids. V was pared by 6 bases and J by 4 bases, with 12 bases between. CDR3 nucleotides: TGTGCCAGCAGTTCCCGGGTTGGCACCGGGGAGCTGTTTTTT. It encodes CASSSRVGTGELFF. Together with reference TRBV13 and TRBJ2-2, the CDR3 gives the full variable domain: AAGVIQSPRHLIKEKRETATLKCYPIPRHDTVYWYQQGPGQDPQFLISFYEKMQSDKGSIPDRFSAQQFSDYHSELNMSSLELGDSALYFCASSSRVGTGELFFGEGSRLTVL.

The V call is TRBV28, the J call TRBJ2-7; D gene ambiguous. The CDR3 is 10 amino acids. V was pared by 6 bases and J by 12 bases, with 12 bases between. Germline V gene lookup returns CDR1 MDHEN and CDR2 SYDVKM. This chain's CDR3 is CASSSYIMYF. CDR3 coding DNA: TGTGCCAGCAGCTCATACATCATGTACTTC. The full variable domain, its missing parts supplied by reference TRBV28 and TRBJ2-7, is DVKVTQSSRYLVKRTGEKVFLECVQDMDHENMFWYRQDPGLGLRLIYFSYDVKMKEKGDIPEGYSVSREKKERFSLILESASTNQTSMYLCASSSYIMYFGPGTRLTVT.

The chain recombines TRBV2 with TRBJ2-5; no definite D call. The CDR3 is 13 residues long. V was trimmed by 2 bases and J by 5 bases, leaving 9 bases between them. Germline V gene sequence: CDR1 SNHLY, CDR2 FYNNEI. The CDR3 protein is CASSESLRETQYF. In nucleotides, the CDR3 is TGTGCCAGCAGTGAAAGCCTCCGGGAGACCCAGTACTTC.

The V call is TRBV10-3, the J call TRBJ2-7, with 7 bases identical to TRBD1. Germline CDR1 ENHRY, CDR2 SYGVKD. CDR3 size: 14 residues. Trimming took 0 bases from V and 3 from J; bases not matched to a gene: 2. The CDR3 is CAISESQGVYEQYF. In nucleotides, the CDR3 is TGTGCCATCAGTGAGTCCCAGGGGGTCTACGAGCAGTACTTC.

The rearrangement links TRBV28 to TRBJ1-4; a weak D match, TRBD1 (6 bases). Germline CDR1 MDHEN, CDR2 SYDVKM. CDR3 length equals 14 residues. V was pared by 8 bases and J by 8 bases, with 18 bases between. The CDR3 DNA is TGTGCCAGCCGTGAGGATAGGGGGAGGGAAAAACTGTTTTTT. Its protein product is CASREDRGREKLFF. Combining the CDR3 with reference TRBV28 and TRBJ1-4 gives the whole variable domain DVKVTQSSRYLVKRTGEKVFLECVQDMDHENMFWYRQDPGLGLRLIYFSYDVKMKEKGDIPEGYSVSREKKERFSLILESASTNQTSMYLCASREDRGREKLFFGSGTQLSVL.

The rearrangement uses TRBV7-2 and TRBJ1-4; 8 bases agree with TRBD1. The CDR3 consists of 14 residues. Germline V gene data show CDR1 as SGHTA and CDR2 as FQGNSA. V was clipped by 5 bases and J by 8 bases; unmatched bases: 7. This CDR3 is CASSPRTGQEKLFF. DNA of the CDR3: TGTGCCAGCAGCCCCCGGACAGGGCAAGAAAAACTGTTTTTT.

The chain carries TRBV12-3 or TRBV12-4 and TRBJ1-1, with D tentatively TRBD1 (5 bases). V was clipped by 6 bases and J by 5 bases, with 13 bases between them. The length of the CDR3 is 13 residues. The CDR3, as DNA: TGTGCCAGCAGGCCCGGGGACCGGACTGAAGCTTTCTTT. This codes for CASRPGDRTEAFF.

The chain is built from TRBV15 and TRBJ2-7; possibly TRBD1 for D (6 bases). The germline gives CDR1 LNHNV, CDR2 YYDKDF (reference sequence). Trimming took 5 bases from V and 3 from J, leaving 17 bases between them. This CDR3 is 15 amino acids long. The CDR3 bases are TGTGCCACCAGCCCCTCCAGGGGCCACTACTACGAGCAGTACTTC. This translates into CATSPSRGHYYEQYF.